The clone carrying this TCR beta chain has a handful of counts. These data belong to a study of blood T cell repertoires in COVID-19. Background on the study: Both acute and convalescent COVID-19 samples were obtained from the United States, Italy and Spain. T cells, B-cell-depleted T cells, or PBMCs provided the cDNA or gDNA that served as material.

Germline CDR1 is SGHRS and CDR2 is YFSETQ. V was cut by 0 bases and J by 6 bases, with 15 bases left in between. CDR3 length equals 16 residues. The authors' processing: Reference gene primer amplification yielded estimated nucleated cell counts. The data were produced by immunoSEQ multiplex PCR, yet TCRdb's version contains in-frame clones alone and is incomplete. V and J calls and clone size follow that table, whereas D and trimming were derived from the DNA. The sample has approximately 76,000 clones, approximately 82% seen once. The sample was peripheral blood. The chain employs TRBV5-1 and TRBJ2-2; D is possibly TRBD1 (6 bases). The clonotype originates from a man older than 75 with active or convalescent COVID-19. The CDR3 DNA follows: TGCGCCAGCAGCTTGGACCAGGGGTGGGGTGCCGGGGAGCTGTTTTTT. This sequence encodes CASSLDQGWGAGELFF. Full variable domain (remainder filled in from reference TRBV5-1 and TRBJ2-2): KAGVTQTPRYLIKTRGQQVTLSCSPISGHRSVSWYQQTPGQGLQFLFEYFSETQRNKGNFPGRFSGRQFSNSRSEMNVSTLELGDSALYLCASSLDQGWGAGELFFGEGSRLTVL.